The sequence of this T cell receptor (beta chain) was determined in a study of blood T cell repertoires in COVID-19. Background on the study: COVID-19 samples from acute and convalescent phases originated in the United States, Italy and Spain. T cells, B-cell-depleted T cells, or PBMCs supplied cDNA or gDNA.

This CDR3 is 12 amino acids long. The V and J ends lost 4 bases and 3 bases, in that order; junction bases with no gene match: 0. CDR1 and CDR2 (germline): SQVTM, ANQGSEA. Participant reports of clinical history set cohort assignment. Methods used by the authors: Amplifying reference gene primers gave estimates of nucleated cell counts. Here immunoSEQ multiplex PCR was the method, and the copy in TCRdb shows in-frame clones only, minus some. V, J and clone size are taken as reported in that table, and D and trimming were inferred from the DNA itself. The table records about 400,000 clones, 70% to 90% of them present only once.

This receptor was obtained from a woman in her forties with acute COVID-19. V usage is TRBV29-1 and J usage is TRBJ2-7; 10 positions match TRBD1. Input material: PBMCs or T cells enriched from blood (not recorded which). The DNA of the CDR3 is TGCAGCGTTGGGGACAGGGGCTACGAGCAGTACTTC. Translated, it gives CSVGDRGYEQYF.